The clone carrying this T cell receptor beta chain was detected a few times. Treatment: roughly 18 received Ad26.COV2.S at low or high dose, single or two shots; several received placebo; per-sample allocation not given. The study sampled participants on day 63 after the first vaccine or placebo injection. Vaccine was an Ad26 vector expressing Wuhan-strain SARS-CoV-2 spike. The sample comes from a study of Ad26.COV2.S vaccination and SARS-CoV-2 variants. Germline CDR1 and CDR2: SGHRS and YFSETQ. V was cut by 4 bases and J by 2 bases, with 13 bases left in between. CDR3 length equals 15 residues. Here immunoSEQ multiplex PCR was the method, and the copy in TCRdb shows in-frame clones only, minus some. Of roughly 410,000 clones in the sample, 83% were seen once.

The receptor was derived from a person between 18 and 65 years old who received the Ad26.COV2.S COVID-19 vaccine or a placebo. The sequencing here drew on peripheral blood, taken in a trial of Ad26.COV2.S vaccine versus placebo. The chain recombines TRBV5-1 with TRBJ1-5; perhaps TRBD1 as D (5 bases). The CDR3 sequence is CASSPGGGGNQPQHF. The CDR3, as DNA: TGCGCCAGCAGCCCCGGCGGGGGGGGCAATCAGCCCCAGCATTTT.